The sequence of this T cell receptor beta chain was determined in a study of radiotherapy plus CTLA-4 blockade in lung cancer. Overall study context: The study recorded objective responses in about 18% of patients and disease control in about 30%. Points from the study as a whole: After radiotherapy and ipilimumab, tumor-derived clones expanded in peripheral blood.

This clone turned up a few times. Its antigen is not identified. Repertoires were generated with immunoSEQ multiplex PCR, while TCRdb's copy carries only in-frame clones and drops some. The data contain tens of thousands of clones, roughly 80% of them seen just once; the ten biggest clones take up roughly 4.7%. CTLA-4 blockade using ipilimumab, together with focal radiation, was received by patients with chemo-refractory metastatic non-small-cell lung cancer. Sequencing used peripheral blood, obtained from a patient treated with radiotherapy plus ipilimumab. This receptor was taken from a human donor with non-small cell lung cancer who had a complete response to radiotherapy plus ipilimumab.

CDR3 DNA: TGTGCCAGCAGCTGGGAGGGCAATCAGCCCCAGCATTTT. Encoded protein: CASSWEGNQPQHF. The J gene is TRBJ1-5, the V gene TRBV7-2; D call uncertain. Trimming pared 4 bases from V and 2 bases from J, leaving 6 bases between. This CDR3 is 13 amino acids long. The germline V gene encodes CDR1 SGHTA and CDR2 FQGNSA. The full variable domain, its missing parts supplied by reference TRBV7-2 and TRBJ1-5, is GAGVSQSPSNKVTEKGKDVELRCDPISGHTALYWYRQSLGQGLEFLIYFQGNSAPDKSGLPSDRFSAERTGGSVSTLTIQRTQQEDSAVYLCASSWEGNQPQHFGDGTRLSIL.